This T cell receptor beta chain was documented in a study of T cells in Graves' hyperthyroidism and ophthalmopathy. Study outcomes and limitations: The model's output predicted ophthalmopathy at a median of roughly 6.9 months prior to onset. Ophthalmopathy cases were set apart from stable hyperthyroidism by a 13 V-J model.

A note on this clonotype: Its antigen is not known.

The CDR3 has 12 amino acids. Trimming pared 2 bases from V and 7 bases from J, leaving 6 bases between. Researchers amplified the TCR beta CDR3 regions from RNA transcripts. The HTBI primer set served for first-round RT-PCR of the TCR CDR3. TCRdb analysed the multiplex PCR reads with MiXCR anew, one entry per CDR3 protein. The repertoire has about 760,000 distinct CDR3 sequences, roughly 32% of them found once; the top ten carry 31%. Any patient presenting with uncontrolled infection, other autoimmune disease, pregnancy or lactation was left out. Extraction of PBMCs used roughly 10 ml of fresh peripheral blood.

The chain combines TRBV12-3 or TRBV12-4 with TRBJ1-3; D is unclear. The sample was blood. The sequence came from a woman aged 40 to 55 with Graves' hyperthyroidism. The CDR3 bases are TGTGCCAGCAGTTTAACCCGGAACACCATATATTTT. The encoded protein is CASSLTRNTIYF.